This T cell receptor (beta chain) was documented in a study of cytomegalovirus exposure and HLA in healthy donors. General study results and limits: Most observed TCR sequences were rare, whereas some public TCRs were detected in many donors.

CDR3 length: 15 residues. Trimming took off 4 bases at V and 6 bases at J, with 19 bases between the two ends. The germline V gene has CDR1 SGHNT and CDR2 YYREEE (reference sequence). Regarding this clone: The antigen remains unidentified.

TCRdb's copy holds only in-frame clones and misses some; the assay was immunoSEQ multiplex PCR. The sample holds 150,000 to 250,000 clones, roughly 81% seen once. The chain joins TRBV5-4 to TRBJ1-1; possible D gene TRBD1, 6 bases. The receptor's source is a woman aged 25 to 39 in good health and CMV-seronegative. Sequences were obtained from PBMCs. CDR3 region: CASSPPVAGASEAFF. In DNA, the CDR3 is TGTGCCAGCAGCCCCCCCGTTGCAGGGGCTTCTGAAGCTTTCTTT.